This T cell receptor beta chain was captured in a study of breast tumors, draining lymph nodes, adjacent tissues. Germline V gene lookup returns CDR1 SGDLS and CDR2 YYNGEE. The J segment lost 4 bases and the V segment lost 1 base, leaving 8 bases of the junction unmatched. The CDR3 totals 17 residues. Via MiXCR, TCRdb re-called the multiplex PCR reads, giving one row per CDR3 protein. This sample yields 26,000 or so distinct CDR3 sequences, of which roughly 21% are seen a single time; less than 15% belongs to the top ten. Overall study results and limits: Compared with lymph nodes, tumors were less diverse; compared with nontumor tissue, more. Luminal-like breast cancer showed significantly higher tumor–nontumor repertoire similarity than basal-like.

By share, this clonotype counts as medium-sized. The antigen is unknown. V and J are TRBV9 and TRBJ2-7; 13 bases are a match to TRBD2. This sequence was found in a female donor with breast cancer. Some clones in this sample may be carry-over from other donors' samples. Sequencing was carried out using breast tumor tissue. The CDR3 DNA follows: TGTGCCAGCAGCGTATGGCTGACTAGCGGGAGGAAATACGAGCAGTACTTC. Its translation: CASSVWLTSGRKYEQYF.